The source of this T cell receptor beta chain is a study of blood T cell repertoires in COVID-19. The wider study: The study drew acute and convalescent COVID-19 samples from the United States, Italy and Spain. Nucleic acid was either cDNA or gDNA, and it came from T cells, B-cell-depleted T cells, or PBMCs.

With 2 bases clipped from V and 3 bases from J, the junction kept 10 bases outside the gene matches. This CDR3 contains 17 residues. Germline V CDR1 and CDR2: GTSNPN, SVGIG (reference sequence). In the authors' workflow: The authors estimated nucleated cell counts from reference gene primer amplification. Clones were read by immunoSEQ multiplex PCR, and TCRdb kept only the in-frame ones, dropping some. The D gene and trimming were derived from the DNA, and the V and J assignments and clone size from that table. Seen here are some 110,000 clones, 70% to 80% observed once, and the top ten hold roughly 2.5%.

The sequencing sample was made of peripheral blood. The genes are TRBV30 and TRBJ2-7, with 13 bases fitting TRBD2. The TCR originated in a man between 45 and 60 years old with acute or convalescent COVID-19. CDR3 sequence reads: CAWSPGPGTSGIYEQYF. The CDR3 nucleotides read TGTGCCTGGAGTCCAGGACCAGGGACTAGCGGGATCTACGAGCAGTACTTC.